The clone carrying this TCR beta chain was picked up many times. The antigen is not known. This specimen comes from a study of identical twins. The CDR3 spans 14 residues. Germline loops: CDR1 SGHRS, CDR2 YFSETQ. The V end lost 0 bases, the J end lost 0 bases, and 6 bases lay between the germline ends. Broader study findings: Carriage of fewer insertions was seen in abundant cord blood beta clonotypes, whereas memory repertoires showed none.

A universal primer site arose from template switching, and cDNA bore unique molecular identifiers. In TCRdb, the 5' RACE reads were re-called with MiXCR into one record per CDR3 protein. Here the sample spans 420,000 or so distinct CDR3 sequences, under 20% being singletons. J is TRBJ1-2 and V is TRBV5-1, with D uncertain. The receptor comes from a man aged 50-59 years in good health. Material for sequencing was naive T cells sorted from blood. This CDR3 reads CASSLEPANYGYTF. The CDR3 DNA sequence: TGCGCCAGCAGCTTGGAGCCAGCTAACTATGGCTACACCTTC.